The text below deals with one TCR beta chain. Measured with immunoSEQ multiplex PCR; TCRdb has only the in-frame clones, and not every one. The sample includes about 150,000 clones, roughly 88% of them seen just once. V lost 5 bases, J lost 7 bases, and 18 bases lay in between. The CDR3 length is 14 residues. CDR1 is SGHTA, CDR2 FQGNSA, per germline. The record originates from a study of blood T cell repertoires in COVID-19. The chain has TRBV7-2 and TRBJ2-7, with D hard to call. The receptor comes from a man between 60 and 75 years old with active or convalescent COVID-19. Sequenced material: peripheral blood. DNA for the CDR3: TGTGCCAGCAGCCCCTCTGGGCTGTCAAAGGAGCAGTACTTC. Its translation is CASSPSGLSKEQYF.